The 18 T cell receptor beta chains below all came from one sample that was sequenced in a study of beta chain features in type 1 diabetes. Expressed TCRB transcripts were sequenced because the isolated RNA had all been reverse transcribed beforehand. Data came from immunoSEQ multiplex PCR; TCRdb stores just in-frame clones and leaves some out. The table shows 620,000 or so clones, with around a sixth occurring only once. Sample: naive CD4+ T cells from blood. The receptors were gathered from a man aged 18 to 29 in good health.

This clone has a handful of counts. The chain employs TRBV25-1 and TRBJ2-5, with 9 bases fitting TRBD2. The DNA end is more similar to TRBJ2-7, so the J call may be wrong. The CDR3 extends over 16 amino acids. Looked up from germline, CDR1 is MGHDK and CDR2 is SYGVNS. CDR3 nucleotide sequence: TGTGCCAGCAGTGAATTTGGTAGCGGGGGCTCCTACGAGCAGTACTTC. Translation gives CASSEFGSGGSYEQYF.

Regarding this clone: Germline is not matched at one junction end, which may reflect a read error. This chain links TRBV25-1 with TRBJ1-1, with 7 bases identical to TRBD1. From germline, CDR1 is MGHDK and CDR2 SYGVNS. There are 15 residues in the CDR3. CDR3 loop: CAGSSIQGQNTEAFF. The CDR3, as DNA: TGTGCCGGCAGTTCGATACAGGGGCAGAACACTGAAGCTTTCTTT.

The table lists this clone with many counts. The chain couples TRBV14 to TRBJ2-1; D is unresolved. Trimming took 8 bases from V and 6 from J, leaving 5 bases between them. This CDR3 has 10 residues. Germline loops: CDR1 SGHDN, CDR2 FVKESK. The CDR3: CASGFNEQFF. Written as DNA, the CDR3 is TGTGCCAGCGGGTTCAATGAGCAGTTCTTC.

CDR3 amino acids: CASSPRPSGETQYF. In nucleotides, the CDR3 is TGTGCCAGCAGCCCGAGACCTTCCGGGGAGACCCAGTACTTC. V is TRBV9 and J is TRBJ2-5; D call uncertain. This CDR3 is 14 amino acids long. Germline CDR1 and CDR2: SGDLS and YYNGEE. Trimming took off 4 bases at V and 5 bases at J, with 15 bases between the two ends.

The chain joins TRBV7-2 to TRBJ1-1; maybe TRBD1 (6 bases). CDR1 SGHTA and CDR2 FQGNSA come from the germline V gene. The CDR3 covers 18 residues. Trimming stripped 3 bases from V and 1 base from J, with 21 bases between. CDR3 nucleotides: TGTGCCAGCAGCTTCAGCGGGGCCAGGGGAAGGAAGAACACTGAAGCTTTCTTT. Amino acids: CASSFSGARGRKNTEAFF.

This clone was recorded a few times. This sequence joins TRBV5-6 and TRBJ2-2; the D is unclear. CDR1 is SGHDT, CDR2 YYEEEE, per germline. V dropped 1 base and J dropped 7 bases, with 8 bases sitting between them. The CDR3 covers 13 residues. The CDR3 sequence: CASSLQGNGELFF. CDR3 DNA sequence: TGTGCCAGCAGCTTGCAAGGGAACGGGGAGCTGTTTTTT.

The chain joins TRBV5-1 to TRBJ2-4, with TRBD1 as a possible D gene (6 bases). V was shortened by 4 bases and J by 1 base, with 15 bases between the two germline ends. CDR3 length equals 16 residues. Germline CDR1 is SGHRS and CDR2 is YFSETQ. The CDR3 region is CASSRRQGTAKNIQYF. The CDR3 nucleotides read TGCGCCAGCAGCAGACGCCAGGGGACGGCCAAAAACATTCAGTACTTC. Together with reference TRBV5-1 and TRBJ2-4, the CDR3 gives the full variable domain: KAGVTQTPRYLIKTRGQQVTLSCSPISGHRSVSWYQQTPGQGLQFLFEYFSETQRNKGNFPGRFSGRQFSNSRSEMNVSTLELGDSALYLCASSRRQGTAKNIQYFGAGTRLSVL.

The table lists this clone with a few counts. The CDR3 region is CASSLLLAETYTDTQYF. In DNA form, the CDR3 reads TGCGCCAGCAGCTTGCTACTAGCGGAAACTTACACAGATACGCAGTATTTT. V is TRBV5-1 and J is TRBJ2-3, with TRBD2 identical over 8 bases. Germline trimming cut 1 base from V and 2 bases from J; bases unmatched to any gene: 9. Germline CDR1 SGHRS, CDR2 YFSETQ. CDR3 length: 17 amino acids.

This clone has only a few counts. The chain uses TRBV2 and TRBJ2-1; D gene uncertain. The CDR3 extends over 14 amino acids. Trimming took 4 bases from V and 0 from J, leaving 7 bases between them. Looked up from germline, CDR1 is SNHLY and CDR2 is FYNNEI. CDR3 loop: CASSVTRSYNEQFF. As DNA, the CDR3 is TGTGCCAGCAGTGTGACCCGCTCCTACAATGAGCAGTTCTTC.

This rearrangement joins TRBV7-3 to TRBJ1-1, with no clear D. Germline V gives CDR1 SGHTA, CDR2 FQGTGA. Trimming removed 5 bases from V and 2 bases from J, with 12 bases in between. This CDR3 has 14 residues. CDR3 DNA: TGTGCCAGCAGCGCCAAAGGAGGTAACACTGAAGCTTTCTTT. This gives the protein CASSAKGGNTEAFF.

This clone showed up just a few times. The V call is TRBV7-2, the J call TRBJ2-7, with 10 bases lining up with TRBD1. The V segment lost 5 bases and the J segment 6 bases; nucleotides outside the gene matches: 4. Germline CDR1 is SGHTA and CDR2 is FQGNSA. This CDR3 contains 13 residues. The CDR3: CASSRGTGAEQYF. The CDR3 region has the DNA TGTGCCAGCAGCAGGGGGACAGGGGCCGAGCAGTACTTC.

The J gene is TRBJ1-2, the V gene TRBV19; TRBD1 aligns across 7 bases. The CDR3 totals 14 residues. V gave up 6 bases and J gave up 0 bases; unmatched junction bases: 4. Germline CDR1 and CDR2: LNHDA and SQIVND (reference sequence). Here the CDR3 reads CASSRDRANYGYTF. The CDR3 DNA reads TGTGCCAGTAGCCGGGACAGAGCTAACTATGGCTACACCTTC.

Details on this clone: Other DNA sequences in this specimen translate into the identical CDR3. The genes are TRBV6-1 and TRBJ2-6; maybe TRBD1 (5 bases). Germline CDR1 reads MNHNS; CDR2 reads SASEGT. The CDR3 spans 15 residues. V lost 2 bases, J lost 4 bases, and 9 bases lay in between. The CDR3 nucleotides are TGTGCCAGCAGTGAACAGGGATCCGGGGCCAACGTCCTGACTTTC. It encodes CASSEQGSGANVLTF.

V is TRBV15 and J is TRBJ2-1; unclear D gene. V lost 0 bases to trimming and J lost 3 bases, with 9 bases between them. This CDR3 region has 15 residues. Germline V gives CDR1 LNHNV, CDR2 YYDKDF (reference sequence). The CDR3 nucleotides read TGTGCCACCAGCAGAGAGTGGCTAATCTACAATGAGCAGTTCTTC. Translated, it gives CATSREWLIYNEQFF.

The chain is built from TRBV15 and TRBJ1-5; D is perhaps TRBD1 (5 bases). The CDR3 has 12 amino acids. V was cut by 11 bases and J by 4 bases, with 12 bases left in between. Germline V gene sequence: CDR1 LNHNV, CDR2 YYDKDF (reference sequence). DNA of the CDR3: TGTGCCGTCGGAAGGGGAAATCAGCCCCAGCATTTT. Protein sequence: CAVGRGNQPQHF.

The chain links TRBV5-1 to TRBJ2-1; 8 bases align to TRBD1. In germline, CDR1 is SGHRS, CDR2 YFSETQ. The CDR3 loop spans 14 amino acids. V lost 0 bases, J lost 15 bases, and 11 bases stayed unmatched. DNA of the CDR3: TGCGCCAGCAGCTTGGCCCCCGCTGACAGGGGCGCGTTCTTC. Translation: CASSLAPADRGAFF.

This clone has more than one count but fewer than ten. CDR3 amino acids: CASSLERETEAFF. CDR3 DNA sequence: TGTGCCAGCAGCTTAGAGAGGGAAACTGAAGCTTTCTTT. This chain uses TRBV11-2 with TRBJ1-1; D ambiguous. CDR1 is SGHAT and CDR2 is FQNNGV in the germline V gene. Trimming left V 0 bases short and J 5 bases short, with 7 bases between. The CDR3 has 13 amino acids.

This clone was observed a handful of times. Within the sample, other DNA sequences also encode this same CDR3. This sequence joins TRBV7-9 and TRBJ2-2, with 11 bases aligning to TRBD1. J gave up 4 bases and V 0 bases, and 1 base lay outside the gene matches. Germline CDR1 SEHNR, CDR2 FQNEAQ (reference sequence). The CDR3 length is 16 residues. The CDR3 region is CASSLAGTGGTGELFF. CDR3 nucleotide sequence: TGTGCCAGCAGCTTAGCCGGGACAGGGGGCACCGGGGAGCTGTTTTTT.